These T cell receptor beta chains were read from a single sample in a study of blood T cell repertoires in COVID-19. Only in-frame clones appear in the TCRdb table, and some are missing; sequencing was by immunoSEQ multiplex PCR. The sample yields 300,000 to 350,000 clones, approximately 85% seen once. Sequencing was done on a sample of PBMCs or T cells enriched from blood (not recorded which). These receptor sequences come from a young man who had recovered from COVID-19. The CDR3 runs from the conserved cysteine through the conserved F or W. A clone size is listed for some rows: how often the clone was seen (once, few, many), or a class if it is expanded.

V,size,J,CDR3
TRBV14,-,TRBJ1-2,CASSNVGGEDYGYTF
TRBV9,-,TRBJ1-2,CASSVGTGVYGYTF
TRBV2,-,TRBJ1-1,CASRGTGGTEAFF
TRBV11-2,-,TRBJ2-5,CASSFTGGETQYF
TRBV3-1/TRBV3-2,-,TRBJ1-4,CASSLAGTGREKLFF
TRBV9,-,TRBJ1-2,CASSVDGTANFYGYTF
TRBV25-1,-,TRBJ2-1,CASSVRSTSYNEQFF
TRBV7-2,-,TRBJ2-3,CASSLGTVSTDTQYF
TRBV6-5,-,TRBJ2-5,CASSSTGWKGETQYF
TRBV18,-,TRBJ1-4,CASSPPAGHNEKLFF
TRBV10-3,-,TRBJ2-7,CAISGRQGSGQLYF
TRBV5-5,-,TRBJ1-3,CASSFEGPGLNSGNTIYF
TRBV25-1,few,TRBJ1-5,CASSSSVRGGNQPQHF
TRBV11-2,-,TRBJ2-6,CASSLVGLASSGANVLTF
TRBV5-1,-,TRBJ1-2,CASSFRDSSNYGYTF
TRBV7-9,-,TRBJ1-1,CASSLASKRLSQNTEAFF
TRBV28,-,TRBJ1-2,CASSYGQGSYGYTF
TRBV19,-,TRBJ1-5,CASSGTGHQPQHF
TRBV10-3,-,TRBJ2-1,CAIRGPPPNNEQFF
TRBV2,-,TRBJ1-3,CASSTSGSSGNTIYF
TRBV13,once,TRBJ2-3,CASSLEASGGDTQYF
TRBV19,-,TRBJ2-1,CASSIRAGGLRYEQFF
TRBV7-8,once,TRBJ2-1,CASSLLAGVDNEQFF
TRBV7-2,once,TRBJ2-3,CASSLVASGGDTQYF
TRBV24-1,-,TRBJ1-1,CATSDFEAGEAFF
TRBV5-1,-,TRBJ1-5,CASSLIAYHSNQPQHF
TRBV7-9,-,TRBJ1-1,CASSGTGLEAFF
TRBV7-6,-,TRBJ2-2,CASSYRESAGELFF
TRBV9,-,TRBJ2-1,CASSVGQTYNEQFF
TRBV30,few,TRBJ1-5,CAWSGYGRGNQPQHF
TRBV29-1,few,TRBJ2-5,CSVDGLAGAKYQETQYF
TRBV7-2,-,TRBJ2-6,CASSLARGANVLTF
TRBV5-1,-,TRBJ1-4,CASSLVRGQGTNEKLFF
TRBV11-2,-,TRBJ1-3,CASSLRGQSSGNTIYF
TRBV5-4,-,TRBJ1-1,CASSRPTGDTEAFF
TRBV3-1/TRBV3-2,-,TRBJ1-3,CASSQERLSGNTIYF
TRBV15,-,TRBJ1-5,CATSRRNQPQHF
TRBV5-1,-,TRBJ2-1,CASSLVGLAGGLAYNEQFF
TRBV10-3,-,TRBJ2-7,CAISGTGGYEQYF
TRBV19,-,TRBJ2-3,CASSSEAGNTQYF
TRBV6-1,-,TRBJ2-3,CASRERRLGGDTQYF
TRBV4-1,once,TRBJ2-7,CASSQDWRQGHYEQYF
TRBV19,-,TRBJ2-7,CASSMAVTYEQYF
TRBV27,once,TRBJ2-6,CASSSGQGGSGANVLTF
TRBV5-1,-,TRBJ1-1,CASSLQGARTEAFF
TRBV5-5,-,TRBJ1-6,CASSSTGLAPLHF
TRBV7-9,-,TRBJ1-1,CASSLGGTGGSEAFF
TRBV10-3,-,TRBJ1-5,CAIRPGLGGGQPQHF
TRBV7-2,-,TRBJ2-1,CASSLRGARYNEQFF
TRBV30,-,TRBJ2-5,CAWRGLDYQETQYF
TRBV5-1,-,TRBJ1-1,CASSFAGPNTEAFF